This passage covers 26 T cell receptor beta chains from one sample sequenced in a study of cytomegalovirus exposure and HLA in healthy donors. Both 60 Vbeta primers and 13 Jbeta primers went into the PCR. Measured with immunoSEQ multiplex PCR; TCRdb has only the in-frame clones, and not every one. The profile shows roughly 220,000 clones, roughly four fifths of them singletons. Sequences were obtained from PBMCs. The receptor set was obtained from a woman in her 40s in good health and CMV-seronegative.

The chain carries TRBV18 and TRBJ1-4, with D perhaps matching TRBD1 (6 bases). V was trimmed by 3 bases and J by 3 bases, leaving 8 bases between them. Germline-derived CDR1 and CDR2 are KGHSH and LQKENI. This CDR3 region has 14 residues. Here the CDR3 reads CASSPGAANEKLFF. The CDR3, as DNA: TGTGCCAGCTCACCGGGGGCGGCTAATGAAAAACTGTTTTTT.

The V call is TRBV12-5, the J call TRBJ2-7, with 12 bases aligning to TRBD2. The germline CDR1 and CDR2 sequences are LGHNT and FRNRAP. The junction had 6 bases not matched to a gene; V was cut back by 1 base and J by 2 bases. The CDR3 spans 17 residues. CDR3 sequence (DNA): TGTGCTAGTGGTTTGGCCTCCGGACTAGCGGGAACCTACGAGCAGTACTTC. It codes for CASGLASGLAGTYEQYF. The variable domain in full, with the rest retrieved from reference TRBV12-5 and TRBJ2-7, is DARVTQTPRHKVTEMGQEVTMRCQPILGHNTVFWYRQTMMQGLELLAYFRNRAPLDDSGMPKDRFSAEMPDATLATLKIQPSEPRDSAVYFCASGLASGLAGTYEQYFGPGTRLTVT.

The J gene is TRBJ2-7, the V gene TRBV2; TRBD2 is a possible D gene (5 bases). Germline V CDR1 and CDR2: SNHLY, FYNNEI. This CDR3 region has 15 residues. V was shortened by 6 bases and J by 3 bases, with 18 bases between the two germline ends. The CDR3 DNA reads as TGTGCCAGCAGAGGGAGCCGGGGTAGGAGCTACGAGCAGTACTTC. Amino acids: CASRGSRGRSYEQYF.

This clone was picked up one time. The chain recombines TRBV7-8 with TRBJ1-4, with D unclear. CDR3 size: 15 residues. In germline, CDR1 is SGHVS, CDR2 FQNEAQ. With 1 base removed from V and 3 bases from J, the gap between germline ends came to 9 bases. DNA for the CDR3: TGTGCCAGCAGCTTAGTTGGAGGCGCTAATGAAAAACTGTTTTTT. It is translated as CASSLVGGANEKLFF.

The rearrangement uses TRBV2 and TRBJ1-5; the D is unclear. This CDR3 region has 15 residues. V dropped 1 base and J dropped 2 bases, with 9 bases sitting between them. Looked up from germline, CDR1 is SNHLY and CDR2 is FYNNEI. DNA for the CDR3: TGTGCCAGCAGTGAAGGCTTGCAGGGCAATCAGCCCCAGCATTTT. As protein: CASSEGLQGNQPQHF.

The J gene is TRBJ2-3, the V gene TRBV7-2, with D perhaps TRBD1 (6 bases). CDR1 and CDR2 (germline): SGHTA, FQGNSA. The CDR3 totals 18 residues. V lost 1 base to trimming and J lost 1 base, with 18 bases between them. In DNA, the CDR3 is TGTGCCAGCAGCTTAGGGCTTAAGGGACATCCGGGCACAGATACGCAGTATTTT. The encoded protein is CASSLGLKGHPGTDTQYF.

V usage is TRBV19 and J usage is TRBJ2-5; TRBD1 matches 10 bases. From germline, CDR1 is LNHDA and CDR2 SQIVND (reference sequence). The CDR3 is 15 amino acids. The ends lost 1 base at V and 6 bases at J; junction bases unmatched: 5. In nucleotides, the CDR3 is TGTGCCAGTAGTATAGCTGGACAGGGGGTCCAGACCCAGTACTTC. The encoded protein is CASSIAGQGVQTQYF.

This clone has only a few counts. CDR3 loop: CASSDAPTEAFF. The CDR3 region has the DNA TGTGCCAGCAGTGATGCGCCGACTGAAGCTTTCTTT. The chain joins TRBV6-1 to TRBJ1-1, with no clear D. Germline CDR1 and CDR2: MNHNS and SASEGT. V was shortened by 3 bases and J by 5 bases, with 7 bases between the two germline ends. The CDR3 extends over 12 amino acids.

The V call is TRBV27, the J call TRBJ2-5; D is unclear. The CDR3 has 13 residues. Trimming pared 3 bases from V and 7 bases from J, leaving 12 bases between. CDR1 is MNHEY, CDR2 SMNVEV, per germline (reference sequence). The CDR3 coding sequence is TGTGCCAGCAGTTTGGAGTATCCCGGGACCCAGTACTTC. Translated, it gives CASSLEYPGTQYF.

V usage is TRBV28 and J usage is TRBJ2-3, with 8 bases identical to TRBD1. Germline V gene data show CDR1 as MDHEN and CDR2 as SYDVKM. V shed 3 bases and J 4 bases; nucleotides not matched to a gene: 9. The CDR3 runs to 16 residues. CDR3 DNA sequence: TGTGCCAGCAGTTTTTGGACAGGGAGGAGGTCAGATACGCAGTATTTT. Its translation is CASSFWTGRRSDTQYF.

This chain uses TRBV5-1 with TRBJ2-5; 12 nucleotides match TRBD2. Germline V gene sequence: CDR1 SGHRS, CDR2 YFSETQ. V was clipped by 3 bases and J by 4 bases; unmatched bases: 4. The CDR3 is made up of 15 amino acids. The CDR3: CASSYLTSGRETQYF. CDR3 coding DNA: TGCGCCAGCAGCTACCTGACTAGCGGGAGAGAGACCCAGTACTTC. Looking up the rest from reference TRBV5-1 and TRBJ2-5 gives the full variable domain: KAGVTQTPRYLIKTRGQQVTLSCSPISGHRSVSWYQQTPGQGLQFLFEYFSETQRNKGNFPGRFSGRQFSNSRSEMNVSTLELGDSALYLCASSYLTSGRETQYFGPGTRLLVL.

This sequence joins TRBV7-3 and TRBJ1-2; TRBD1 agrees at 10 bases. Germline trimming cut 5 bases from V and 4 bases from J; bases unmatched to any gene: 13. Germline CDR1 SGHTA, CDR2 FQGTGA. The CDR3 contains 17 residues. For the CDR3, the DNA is TGTGCCAGCAGCCAATACGCGCCGGGACAGGGGCGCTATGGCTACACCTTC. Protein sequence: CASSQYAPGQGRYGYTF.

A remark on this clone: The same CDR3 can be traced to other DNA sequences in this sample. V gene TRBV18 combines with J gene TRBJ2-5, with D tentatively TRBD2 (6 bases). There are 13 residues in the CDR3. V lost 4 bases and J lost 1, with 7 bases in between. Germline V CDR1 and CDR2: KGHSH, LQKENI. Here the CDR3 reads CASSRGVQETQYF. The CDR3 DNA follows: TGTGCCAGCTCACGCGGGGTCCAAGAGACCCAGTACTTC.

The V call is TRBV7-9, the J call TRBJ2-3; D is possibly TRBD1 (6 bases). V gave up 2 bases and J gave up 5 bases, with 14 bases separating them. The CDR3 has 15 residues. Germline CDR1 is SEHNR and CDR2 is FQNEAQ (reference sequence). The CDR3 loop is CASSLQQGARDTQYF. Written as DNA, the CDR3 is TGTGCCAGCAGCTTACAACAGGGCGCTCGAGATACGCAGTATTTT.

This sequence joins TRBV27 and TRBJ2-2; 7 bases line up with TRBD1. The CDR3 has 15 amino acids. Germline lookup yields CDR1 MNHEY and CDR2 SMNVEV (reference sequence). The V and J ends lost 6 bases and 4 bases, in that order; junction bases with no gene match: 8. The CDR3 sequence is CASSNDRVGTGELFF. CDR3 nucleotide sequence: TGTGCCAGCAGCAACGACAGGGTTGGCACCGGGGAGCTGTTTTTT.

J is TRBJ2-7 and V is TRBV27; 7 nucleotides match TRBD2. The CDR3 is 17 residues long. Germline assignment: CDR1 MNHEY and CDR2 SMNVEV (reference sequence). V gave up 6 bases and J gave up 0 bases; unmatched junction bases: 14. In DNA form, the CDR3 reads TGTGCCAGCAGCCCAGCGGGACCTCCCTTCTTCTCCTACGAGCAGTACTTC. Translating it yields CASSPAGPPFFSYEQYF.

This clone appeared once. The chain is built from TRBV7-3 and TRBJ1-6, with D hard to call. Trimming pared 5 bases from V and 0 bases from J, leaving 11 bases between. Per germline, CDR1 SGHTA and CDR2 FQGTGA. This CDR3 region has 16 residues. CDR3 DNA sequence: TGTGCCAGCAGCGCACCACAGAGCTCCTATAATTCACCCCTCCACTTT. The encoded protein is CASSAPQSSYNSPLHF.

In nucleotides, the CDR3 is TGCGCCAGCAGCCCCCAGACTAGCGGGAGACCCCAAGAGACCCAGTACTTC. Translating gives CASSPQTSGRPQETQYF. The rearrangement links TRBV5-1 to TRBJ2-5, with TRBD2 matching 12 bases. This CDR3 has 17 amino acids. Per the germline V gene, CDR1 is SGHRS and CDR2 is YFSETQ. Unmatched junction bases numbered 8, after V lost 4 bases and J lost 1 base.

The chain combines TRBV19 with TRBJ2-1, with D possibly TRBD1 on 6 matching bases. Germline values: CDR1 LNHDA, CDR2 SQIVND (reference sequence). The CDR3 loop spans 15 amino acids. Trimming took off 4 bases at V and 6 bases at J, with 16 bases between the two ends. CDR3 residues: CASSTDSPFRNEQFF. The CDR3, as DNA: TGTGCCAGTAGTACGGACAGCCCTTTCCGCAATGAGCAGTTCTTC.

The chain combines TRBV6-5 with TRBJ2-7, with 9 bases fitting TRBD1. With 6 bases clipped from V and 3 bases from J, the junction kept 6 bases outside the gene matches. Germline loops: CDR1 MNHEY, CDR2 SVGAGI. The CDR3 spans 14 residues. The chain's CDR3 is CASSGTGRFYEQYF. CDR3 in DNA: TGTGCCAGCAGCGGGACAGGGAGGTTCTACGAGCAGTACTTC.

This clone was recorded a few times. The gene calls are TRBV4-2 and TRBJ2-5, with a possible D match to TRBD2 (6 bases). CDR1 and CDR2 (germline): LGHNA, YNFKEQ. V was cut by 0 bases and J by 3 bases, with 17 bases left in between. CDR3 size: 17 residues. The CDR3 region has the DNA TGTGCCAGCAGCCAAGAGGCCGGAGCGGGCCCGGAAGAGACCCAGTACTTC. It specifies CASSQEAGAGPEETQYF.

CDR3: CASSYRLSRGNYGYTF. The CDR3 DNA follows: TGTGCCAGCAGTTACCGTTTAAGCCGCGGGAACTATGGCTACACCTTC. The chain couples TRBV6-5 to TRBJ1-2; D is unclear. Germline CDR1 is MNHEY and CDR2 is SVGAGI. There are 16 residues in the CDR3. V lost 2 bases and J 2 bases, leaving 15 bases between the germline ends.

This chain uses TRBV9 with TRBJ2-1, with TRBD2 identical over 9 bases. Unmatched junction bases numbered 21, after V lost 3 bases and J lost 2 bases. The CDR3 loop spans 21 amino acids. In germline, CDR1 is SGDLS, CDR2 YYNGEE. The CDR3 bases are TGTGCCAGCAGCGCCCCCCGGGATGGGACTAGCAATGGTGGGCCCTACAATGAGCAGTTCTTC. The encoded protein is CASSAPRDGTSNGGPYNEQFF.

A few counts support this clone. The CDR3: CASSPGTGDQPQHF. In DNA form, the CDR3 reads TGTGCCAGCAGCCCAGGGACAGGAGATCAGCCCCAGCATTTT. The chain links TRBV7-9 to TRBJ1-5; TRBD1 agrees at 8 bases. The junction had 5 bases not matched to a gene; V was cut back by 5 bases and J by 5 bases. This CDR3 region has 14 residues. CDR1 and CDR2 from the germline V gene are SEHNR and FQNEAQ (reference sequence).

CDR3 region: CASSSHTGFLNSGANVLTF. The CDR3 DNA reads TGTGCCAGCAGCTCGCACACCGGGTTCCTAAACTCTGGGGCCAACGTCCTGACTTTC. The chain combines TRBV7-3 with TRBJ2-6; D is uncertain. The CDR3 spans 19 residues. Germline V gene sequence: CDR1 SGHTA, CDR2 FQGTGA. Between the trimmed V and J ends, which lost 4 bases and 0 bases, there was a span of 19 bases.

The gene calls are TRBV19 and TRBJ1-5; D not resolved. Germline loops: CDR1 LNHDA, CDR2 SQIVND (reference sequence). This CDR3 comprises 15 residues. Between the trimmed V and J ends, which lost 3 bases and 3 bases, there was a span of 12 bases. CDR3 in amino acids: CASSILPANNQPQHF. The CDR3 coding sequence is TGTGCCAGTAGTATTTTGCCAGCGAACAATCAGCCCCAGCATTTT.